These 8 T cell receptor beta chains were all obtained from the same sample, sequenced in a study of T cell responses to AZD1222 COVID-19 vaccine. The assay was immunoSEQ multiplex PCR, and TCRdb's table has in-frame clones only and misses some. The table has 100,000 to 150,000 clones, around 90% seen once; the top ten hold about 2.1%. Material: peripheral blood, obtained 28 days after the second AZD1222 dose. Source of these receptors: an adult who received the AZD1222 COVID-19 vaccine.

This clone has just one count. V is TRBV6-6 and J is TRBJ1-1; tentatively, D is TRBD1 (6 bases). The CDR3 sequence is 13 residues long. The V gene lost 7 bases and the J gene lost 4 bases, with 13 bases spanning the gap. Per germline, CDR1 MNHNY and CDR2 SVGAGI (reference sequence). CDR3 DNA: TGTGCCAGCAACCAACAGGGAGTCACTGAAGCTTTCTTT. Translated: CASNQQGVTEAFF.

The chain is built from TRBV6-5 and TRBJ1-1, with D possibly matching TRBD1 (6 bases). This CDR3 is 15 amino acids long. Germline values: CDR1 MNHEY, CDR2 SVGAGI. The V and J ends lost 0 bases and 8 bases respectively, with 16 bases between them. In DNA form, the CDR3 reads TGTGCCAGCAGTTACTCGGACAGTCCCGGGACAGAAGCTTTCTTT. Translating gives CASSYSDSPGTEAFF.

J is TRBJ2-7 and V is TRBV11-2; D may correspond to TRBD1 or TRBD2 (5 bases each). In germline, CDR1 is SGHAT, CDR2 FQNNGV. The CDR3 is 14 residues long. Deletions cut 5 bases from V and 0 bases from J, with 11 bases between. The CDR3 bases are TGTGCCAGCAGCATGGGACGGATCTCCTACGAGCAGTACTTC. Its translation: CASSMGRISYEQYF.

The V call is TRBV28, the J call TRBJ2-4, with no clear D. With 4 bases removed from V and 8 bases from J, the gap between germline ends came to 12 bases. This CDR3 contains 13 residues. Germline loops: CDR1 MDHEN, CDR2 SYDVKM. CDR3 in amino acids: CASSYPKVDIQYF. CDR3 DNA: TGTGCCAGCAGTTACCCCAAAGTGGACATTCAGTACTTC.

This clone has just a few counts. The chain couples TRBV7-2 to TRBJ1-2; TRBD1 agrees at 10 bases. Germline CDR1 reads SGHTA; CDR2 reads FQGNSA. The CDR3 runs 16 residues. The ends lost 5 bases at V and 7 bases at J; junction bases unmatched: 13. The CDR3 loop is CASSTARTGGSRGYTF. The CDR3 bases are TGTGCCAGCAGCACAGCTCGGACAGGGGGAAGTCGTGGCTACACCTTC.

This rearrangement joins TRBV24-1 to TRBJ2-5; 7 bases agree with TRBD1. The trim removed 9 bases at V and 1 base at J, leaving 1 base unmatched. Germline loops: CDR1 KGHDR, CDR2 SFDVKD. CDR3 length equals 12 residues. In nucleotides, the CDR3 is TGTGCCACCCGGGACAGCCAAGAGACCCAGTACTTC. It is translated as CATRDSQETQYF.

The V gene is TRBV19, the J gene TRBJ1-1, with TRBD1 matching over 11 bases. Trimming at V came to 3 bases and at J to 4 bases, leaving 7 bases not matched to a gene. Germline CDR1 LNHDA, CDR2 SQIVND (reference sequence). This CDR3 has 16 amino acids. In DNA form, the CDR3 reads TGTGCCAGTAGTATTCTCGGGACAGGGGGTTTCACTGAAGCTTTCTTT. It specifies CASSILGTGGFTEAFF. Using reference TRBV19 and TRBJ1-1 for the parts outside the CDR3, the full variable domain is DGGITQSPKYLFRKEGQNVTLSCEQNLNHDAMYWYRQDPGQGLRLIYYSQIVNDFQKGDIAEGYSVSREKKESFPLTVTSAQKNPTAFYLCASSILGTGGFTEAFFGQGTRLTVV.

V usage is TRBV19 and J usage is TRBJ1-5; 12 nucleotides line up with TRBD1. This CDR3 has 15 amino acids. V gave up 11 bases and J gave up 4 bases; unmatched junction bases: 9. Germline V gene lookup returns CDR1 LNHDA and CDR2 SQIVND (reference sequence). The CDR3 nucleotides read TGTGCCGGCGGGACAGGGGGCTTCCTAAATCAGCCCCAGCATTTT. It yields the protein CAGGTGGFLNQPQHF. The full variable domain, its missing parts supplied by reference TRBV19 and TRBJ1-5, is DGGITQSPKYLFRKEGQNVTLSCEQNLNHDAMYWYRQDPGQGLRLIYYSQIVNDFQKGDIAEGYSVSREKKESFPLTVTSAQKNPTAFYLCAGGTGGFLNQPQHFGDGTRLSIL.